A selection of T cell receptor beta chains follows, all from one sample in a study of shared clonotypes between healthy human individuals. The table came from immunoSEQ multiplex PCR; TCRdb's copy has only in-frame clones and leaves some out. Of 450,000 to 500,000 clones in the sample, roughly 80% are singletons; the top ten hold roughly 13%. Material for sequencing was PBMCs. Receptors were obtained from a middle-aged woman in good health. Some clones in this sample may be carry-over from other donors' samples. Both conserved end residues are part of each CDR3. Fields, in order: J gene, V gene, D gene, clone size, CDR3 protein, CDR3 DNA. A D gene is named only where the DNA matches it firmly. A clone size is listed for some rows: how often the clone was seen (once, few, many), or a class if it is expanded.

j_call: TRBJ2-7; v_call: TRBV5-4; d_call: TRBD1; clone_size: NA; cdr3_aa: CASSLGGQGRYEQYF; cdr3_nt: TGTGCCAGCAGCTTGGGCGGACAGGGGCGATACGAGCAGTACTTC
j_call: TRBJ2-5; v_call: TRBV7-2; d_call: TRBD1; clone_size: NA; cdr3_aa: CASSLVTAGGTQYF; cdr3_nt: TGTGCCAGCAGCTTAGTTACTGCAGGGGGGACCCAGTACTTC
j_call: TRBJ1-4; v_call: TRBV5-1; d_call: TRBD1; clone_size: few; cdr3_aa: CATRSGTGATNEKLFF; cdr3_nt: TGCGCCACCCGATCCGGGACAGGGGCAACTAATGAAAAACTGTTTTTT
j_call: TRBJ2-7; v_call: TRBV9; d_call: TRBD2; clone_size: NA; cdr3_aa: CASSAYIAGSYEQYF; cdr3_nt: TGTGCCAGCAGCGCCTACATAGCGGGAAGCTACGAGCAGTACTTC
j_call: TRBJ2-1; v_call: TRBV28; d_call: TRBD2; clone_size: NA; cdr3_aa: CASSSGLAEYNEQFF; cdr3_nt: TGTGCCAGCAGCTCGGGACTAGCGGAATACAATGAGCAGTTCTTC
j_call: TRBJ2-3; v_call: TRBV7-9; d_call: TRBD1; clone_size: NA; cdr3_aa: CASSSGTGSDTQYF; cdr3_nt: TGTGCCAGCAGCTCAGGGACAGGGTCAGATACGCAGTATTTT
j_call: TRBJ1-1; v_call: TRBV21-1; d_call: NA; clone_size: NA; cdr3_aa: CASSKGGGPGMAFF; cdr3_nt: TGTGCCAGCAGCAAAGGGGGTGGTCCGGGAATGGCTTTCTTT
j_call: TRBJ1-2; v_call: TRBV6-5; d_call: TRBD1; clone_size: NA; cdr3_aa: CASSYDRTGGGYTF; cdr3_nt: TGTGCCAGCAGTTACGATCGGACAGGGGGGGGCTACACCTTC
j_call: TRBJ2-7; v_call: TRBV28; d_call: TRBD1; clone_size: NA; cdr3_aa: CASSPPGTAYEQYF; cdr3_nt: TGTGCCAGCAGTCCTCCCGGGACAGCCTACGAGCAGTACTTC
j_call: TRBJ1-2; v_call: TRBV29-1; d_call: NA; clone_size: NA; cdr3_aa: CSVELRNGDGYTF; cdr3_nt: TGCAGCGTTGAGCTCAGGAATGGGGACGGCTACACCTTC
j_call: TRBJ2-2; v_call: TRBV4-1; d_call: NA; clone_size: once; cdr3_aa: CASSQGWSGSNTGELFF; cdr3_nt: TGCGCCAGCAGCCAAGGTTGGAGCGGCTCGAACACCGGGGAGCTGTTTTTT
j_call: TRBJ2-3; v_call: TRBV11-2; d_call: TRBD2; clone_size: NA; cdr3_aa: CASSSRTSGSTDTQYF; cdr3_nt: TGTGCCAGCAGCTCCCGGACTAGCGGGAGCACAGATACGCAGTATTTT
j_call: TRBJ2-6; v_call: TRBV6-5; d_call: NA; clone_size: NA; cdr3_aa: CASSYSEGSGANVLTF; cdr3_nt: TGTGCCAGCAGTTACTCGGAGGGTTCTGGGGCCAACGTCCTGACTTTC
j_call: TRBJ2-1; v_call: TRBV30; d_call: TRBD2; clone_size: NA; cdr3_aa: CAWDGTSRSNEQFF; cdr3_nt: TGTGCCTGGGATGGGACTAGCCGAAGCAATGAGCAGTTCTTC
j_call: TRBJ2-7; v_call: TRBV13; d_call: TRBD1; clone_size: once; cdr3_aa: CASSLLKDRIYEQYF; cdr3_nt: TGTGCCAGCAGCTTGTTGAAGGACAGGATCTACGAGCAGTACTTC
j_call: TRBJ1-5; v_call: TRBV29-1; d_call: TRBD1; clone_size: NA; cdr3_aa: CSVGTGGNQPQHF; cdr3_nt: TGCAGCGTTGGGACAGGGGGCAATCAGCCCCAGCATTTT
j_call: TRBJ2-7; v_call: TRBV5-8; d_call: TRBD2; clone_size: NA; cdr3_aa: CASSLGLGQRGLAGVEQYF; cdr3_nt: TGTGCCAGCAGCTTAGGTCTGGGACAGAGAGGACTAGCGGGAGTCGAGCAGTACTTC
j_call: TRBJ1-4; v_call: TRBV27; d_call: TRBD1; clone_size: NA; cdr3_aa: CASSSRGQGEKLFF; cdr3_nt: TGTGCCAGCAGTTCGAGGGGGCAAGGTGAAAAACTGTTTTTT
j_call: TRBJ1-5; v_call: TRBV6-1; d_call: NA; clone_size: NA; cdr3_aa: CASSEPTYIQLYSNQPQHF; cdr3_nt: TGTGCCAGCAGCGAACCAACTTACATCCAGCTTTATAGCAATCAGCCCCAGCATTTT
j_call: TRBJ1-2; v_call: TRBV5-1; d_call: TRBD1; clone_size: NA; cdr3_aa: CASSSLPNRGYGYTF; cdr3_nt: TGCGCCAGCAGCTCTCTACCAAACAGGGGCTATGGCTACACCTTC
j_call: TRBJ2-1; v_call: TRBV6-4; d_call: NA; clone_size: NA; cdr3_aa: CASSDWVSGERQFF; cdr3_nt: TGTGCCAGCAGTGACTGGGTTAGCGGAGAACGGCAGTTCTTC
j_call: TRBJ2-1; v_call: TRBV7-2; d_call: NA; clone_size: NA; cdr3_aa: CASSPRTGSYNEQFF; cdr3_nt: TGTGCCAGCAGCCCCCGGACCGGCTCCTACAATGAGCAGTTCTTC
j_call: TRBJ2-5; v_call: TRBV2; d_call: NA; clone_size: NA; cdr3_aa: CASSVEETQYF; cdr3_nt: TGTGCCAGCAGTGTGGAAGAGACCCAGTACTTC